A single sample is the source of the 7 T cell receptor beta chains below, sequenced in a study of CD8+CD57+ T cells in acquired aplastic anemia (dated by TCRdb to between 2018 and 2020). The sequencer was an Illumina HiSeq 2000. Profiling of TCR beta VDJ combinations and CDR3 sequences used genomic DNA as the template. The public reads were quality trimmed at Q25 with fastp and then assembled into clones with MiXCR by TCRdb, keeping productive beta chains. CDR3 protein duplicates are merged, each entry listing the most common genes and DNA. The sample profile shows roughly 180,000 distinct CDR3 sequences; roughly 63% of them were found once. Approximately 42% of the sample belongs to the ten largest clones. The patients picked for sequencing were ones in whom flow cytometry had shown an expansion of CD8+CD57+ cells. Sample: sorted CD4+, CD8+, or CD8+CD57+ T cells (not recorded which) from PBMCs. The source is a human donor with aplastic anemia.

This clonotype was counted a few times. The junction differs from germline at one of its ends, possibly a read error. The chain combines TRBV10-2 with TRBJ2-7, with TRBD2 identical over 7 bases. This CDR3 has 13 amino acids. In germline, CDR1 is WSHSY, CDR2 SAAADI. CDR3 bases: TGTGCCAGCAGTGCGGGGGAGGTCTACGAGCAGTACTTC. It translates to CASSAGEVYEQYF.

This clonotype was seen a single time. The chain links TRBV7-9 to TRBJ2-1, with D maybe TRBD2 (5 bases). With the DNA end fitting TRBJ2-7 better, the J assignment may be wrong. The CDR3 has 16 amino acids. Germline CDR1 and CDR2: SEHNR and FQNEAQ (reference sequence). The CDR3 region has the DNA TGTGCCAGCAGCCCACCTATGCGGGTTGGATCCTACGAGCAGTACTTC. Translating it yields CASSPPMRVGSYEQYF.

This clonotype has a single count. This chain connects TRBV10-3 to TRBJ2-2, with TRBD1 matching 8 bases. The CDR3 loop spans 16 amino acids. Germline V gene lookup returns CDR1 ENHRY and CDR2 SYGVKD. The V and J ends lost 4 bases and 5 bases, in that order; junction bases with no gene match: 9. CDR3 sequence reads: CAISVDRGGGTGELFF. As DNA, the CDR3 is TGTGCCATCAGTGTTGACAGGGGCGGTGGAACCGGGGAGCTGTTTTTT.

The chain uses TRBV20-1 and TRBJ2-3; TRBD2 matches at 12 bases. There are 15 residues in the CDR3. The germline V gene has CDR1 DFQATT and CDR2 SNEGSKA (reference sequence). Trimming removed 1 base from V and 7 bases from J; junction bases left unmatched: 6. This CDR3 is CSARVLAGGPYTQYF. In nucleotides, the CDR3 is TGCAGTGCTAGAGTGCTAGCGGGGGGGCCCTATACGCAGTATTTT.

The chain couples TRBV19 to TRBJ1-1; TRBD1 is a possible D gene (5 bases). The CDR3 spans 15 residues. The ends were cut back, 5 bases at V and 4 bases at J, with 17 bases in the middle. Germline V gene lookup returns CDR1 LNHDA and CDR2 SQIVND (reference sequence). CDR3 in DNA: TGTGCCAGTAGTTGGGGCGGGGGAGGTATCACTGAAGCTTTCTTT. Protein: CASSWGGGGITEAFF.

The sample holds many counts of this clonotype. This chain connects TRBV6-5 to TRBJ2-1; TRBD2 aligns across 15 bases. Germline V gene lookup returns CDR1 MNHEY and CDR2 SVGAGI. CDR3 length: 15 amino acids. V shed 2 bases and J 9 bases; nucleotides not matched to a gene: 2. The CDR3 DNA reads as TGTGCCAGCAGTTACGGGACTAGCGGGGGGTCTGAGCAGTTCTTC. Its translation is CASSYGTSGGSEQFF.

The chain is built from TRBV5-1 and TRBJ2-2; TRBD2 agrees at 8 bases. Germline CDR1 reads SGHRS; CDR2 reads YFSETQ. This CDR3 contains 15 residues. Trimming cost V 6 bases and J 4 bases; bases outside gene matches: 8. CDR3 sequence (DNA): TGCGCCAGCAACCCAGCGGGAGAGGTCACCGGGGAGCTGTTTTTT. This encodes CASNPAGEVTGELFF.